This TCR beta chain was obtained from a study of T cells in tumors and immune-related adverse events (dated by TCRdb to the early 2020s). As to this clone: Its recognized antigen is unknown. One junction end does not reproduce the germline sequence, and a read error may be involved.

Interpreted using the paper, the treatment or condition label stands for: nivolumab (PD-1 blockade) given before sampling. The DNeasy Blood and Tissue Kit was used to extract DNA from the formalin-fixed paraffin-embedded specimens. The TCR beta locus was amplified and sequenced with the immunoSEQ assay, yielding bulk TCR Vbeta CDR3 data. For the original study's pipeline: Non-productive CDR3s, sequences shorter than 7 amino acids, and those not starting with C or ending with F/W were excluded. Analysis was restricted to specimens with at least 1000 reads, and clonotypes were defined at the amino acid level. Clonality was calculated as 1 minus Pielou's evenness. Library sizes were equalized by abundance-weighted random subsampling with replacement, which was repeated 100 times so that 95% confidence intervals could be reported. Repertoire overlap was quantified with the Morisita overlap index, and the top 40 clones per specimen were checked for overlap with the irAE. Held by TCRdb, this immuneACCESS table contains in-frame sequences only and omits some clones. Under half of the omission traces to an unresolved V gene where checked; the cause of the rest is unknown. V and J calls and clone size are as listed in that table; D and trimming were resolved from the DNA. The sample has about 11,000 clones on record, 92% of them singletons. The top ten constitute roughly 1.5% of the sample.

CDR3 length: 15 amino acids, cysteine to phenylalanine. The read is trimmed to its CDR3 DNA, 45 bases read in frame from base 1. CDR1 and CDR2 are drawn from the germline V gene (reference sequence): LNHDA, SQIVND. The sequence joins TRBV19 to TRBJ1-2; 9 central nucleotides agree with TRBD1. This receptor was obtained from a female donor with metastatic renal cell carcinoma. The sample consisted of lymph node tissue, taken from a patient treated with anti-PD-1 therapy. The CDR3: CASTPRDRGIYSYTF. The bases read TGTGCCAGTACCCCGCGTGACAGGGGGATCTATAGCTACACCTTC.